A selection of T cell receptor beta chains follows, all from one sample in a study of long-term antiretroviral therapy in people with HIV. Profiled with immunoSEQ multiplex PCR; TCRdb holds only in-frame clones, not every one. This table has some 29,000 clones, around 90% appearing once. The sample in question was unsorted PBMCs, obtained 3.2 years before starting antiretroviral therapy. These receptors were obtained from a man aged 45 to 65 with HIV. Both conserved end residues are part of each CDR3. A D gene is named only where the DNA matches it firmly. The size field is filled for only some rows; it gives once, few, many or a size class.

D gene	V gene	clone size	J gene	CDR3 DNA	CDR3 protein
NA	TRBV7-3	NA	TRBJ1-1	TGTGCCAGCAGCTTGGGGGGCATGAACACTGAAGCTTTCTTT	CASSLGGMNTEAFF
NA	TRBV2	NA	TRBJ1-1	TGTGCCAGCCCAGGGTGGAACACTGAAGCTTTCTTT	CASPGWNTEAFF
TRBD1	TRBV12-5	NA	TRBJ1-5	TGTGCTAGTGGTACCCCAGACAGGGGCAATAGCAATCAGCCCCAGCATTTT	CASGTPDRGNSNQPQHF
NA	TRBV27	once	TRBJ2-2	TGTGCCAGCAGTTTAATCTCAAGGGGCACCGGGGAGCTGTTTTTT	CASSLISRGTGELFF
NA	TRBV7-9	NA	TRBJ2-5	TGTGCCAGCAGCTTACGGGTCGCGATTGAGACCCAGTACTTC	CASSLRVAIETQYF
NA	TRBV6-1	NA	TRBJ2-3	TGTGCCAGCAGTGAGATGGGTAGCGGCGATACGCAGTATTTT	CASSEMGSGDTQYF
NA	TRBV7-2	NA	TRBJ2-2	TGTGCCAGCAGCTTAGTTCGGGGCCTGGAGGGCGCCGGGGAGCTGTTTTTT	CASSLVRGLEGAGELFF
NA	TRBV2	NA	TRBJ1-2	TGTGCCAGCAGTGCGGGAAATAACTATGGCTACACCTTC	CASSAGNNYGYTF
NA	TRBV19	NA	TRBJ1-5	TGTGCCAGTAGTGGGCTATTGCCGGGCAATCAGCCCCAGCATTTT	CASSGLLPGNQPQHF
NA	TRBV4-2	NA	TRBJ1-2	TGTGCCAGCAGCCCCGCCGGCTATGGCTACACCTTC	CASSPAGYGYTF
NA	TRBV27	NA	TRBJ2-5	TGTGCCAGCAGTTTATCCAGCAGGAGCGCGGGAATGGTAGAGACCCAGTACTTC	CASSLSSRSAGMVETQYF
NA	TRBV5-1	NA	TRBJ2-7	TGCGCCAGCAGCTTGGAACCTCAGGGGCAGGGCGAGCAGTACTTC	CASSLEPQGQGEQYF
NA	TRBV10-3	NA	TRBJ2-3	TGTGCCATCAGTGAGTGGGAATCCGATACGCAGTATTTT	CAISEWESDTQYF
TRBD2	TRBV29-1	NA	TRBJ2-2	TGCATCGCCAGGGGGGCGGGAGGGCGGACCGGGGAGCTGTTTTTT	CIARGAGGRTGELFF
NA	TRBV7-2	few	TRBJ2-7	TGTGCCAGCAGCTTAGGGGACTCTATTTACGAGCAGTACTTC	CASSLGDSIYEQYF
NA	TRBV21-1	NA	TRBJ2-3	TGTGCCAGCAGCACACGGGGGGCCCAGAATACAGATACGCAGTATTTT	CASSTRGAQNTDTQYF
TRBD1	TRBV5-4	NA	TRBJ2-7	TGTGCCAGCAGCTCGGGACAGCCCTACGAGCAGTACTTC	CASSSGQPYEQYF
NA	TRBV7-8	NA	TRBJ1-1	TGTGCCAGCAGCACGGGACAGAACACTGAAGCTTTCTTT	CASSTGQNTEAFF